The present T cell receptor (beta chain) was sequenced within a study of shared clonotypes between healthy human individuals. On this clone: Its antigen is unidentified.

The study, taken as a whole, reports: Lower generation probabilities were found for non-shared clonotypes than for those shared by all four donors. Sampling involved blood alone; tissue repertoires likely differ.

The CDR3 extends over 15 amino acids. The junction had 3 bases not matched to a gene; V was cut back by 3 bases and J by 5 bases. CDR1 and CDR2 from the germline V gene are SGHRS and YFSETQ. At the deep level, the assay was run. TCRdb keeps only in-frame clones here, not all; method: immunoSEQ multiplex PCR. The profile covers over 400,000 clones, with about 96% appearing a single time and about 0.06% taken by the ten largest. The gene calls are TRBV5-1 and TRBJ2-5; 14 bases are a match to TRBD2. Material: naive CD4+ T cells sorted from blood. Subset here: CD45RA+ positively selected. This sequence originates from a woman younger than 45 in good health. The CDR3 region is CASSWGLAGVETQYF. DNA of the CDR3: TGCGCCAGCAGCTGGGGACTAGCGGGAGTTGAGACCCAGTACTTC.